The source of this T cell receptor (beta chain) is a study of spatial heterogeneity in lung cancer. Described time point: blood at routine non-recurrence follow-up after resection. Unsorted whole RNA samples from tumor, nontumor lung or frozen PBMC were sequenced. MiXCR, run by TCRdb on the 5' RACE reads, gives a single entry per CDR3 protein. The sample shows 110,000 or so distinct CDR3 sequences, roughly 10% of them seen only once. Trimming stripped 4 bases from V and 2 bases from J, with 16 bases between. This CDR3 comprises 16 residues. Per the germline V gene, CDR1 is SGHRS and CDR2 is YFSETQ. This clonotype showed up just once.

The source is a female donor with early-stage non-small cell lung cancer. Material: PBMCs, obtained at follow-up. The gene calls are TRBV5-1 and TRBJ2-1; D is uncertain. CDR3: CASSTSKVDAYNEQFF. CDR3 sequence (DNA): TGCGCCAGCAGCACATCGAAGGTGGACGCCTACAATGAGCAGTTCTTC.